The rows below give T cell receptor beta chains drawn from one sample of a study of CD8 T cells in Susac syndrome. TCRdb ran MiXCR on the immunoSEQ multiplex PCR reads and lists one entry per CDR3 protein. The table lists some 300,000 distinct CDR3 sequences, around 85% of them singletons. The sample comprised CD8+ T cells from PBMCs. The receptor source for this set is a human donor with multiple sclerosis. CDR3s include the opening cysteine and the closing phenylalanine or tryptophan. A D gene is named only where the DNA matches it firmly. Some rows mark clone size as missing; the rest say once, few, many or name a class of expanded clone.

>-|-|TRBJ2-7|TRBV7-9
TGTGCCAGCGTTTCAGTGCTATCCTACGAGCAGTACTTC
CASVSVLSYEQYF
>-|-|TRBJ2-1|TRBV29-1
TGCAGCGCCCGGGAGCTTGGCCTTTCCTTCTTC
CSARELGLSFF
>few|-|TRBJ2-5|TRBV4-1
TGCGCCAGCAGCCAAGATGTGGCTTACGAGACCCAGTACTTC
CASSQDVAYETQYF
>few|-|TRBJ1-5|TRBV7-2
TGTGCCAGCAGCTCCAACGACAGGAATAATCAGCCCCAGCATTTT
CASSSNDRNNQPQHF
>-|TRBD2|TRBJ2-7|TRBV12-3/TRBV12-4
TGTGCCAGCAGCAGTAGCGGGCTGCCTGGCGAGCAGTACTTC
CASSSSGLPGEQYF
>-|-|TRBJ2-7|TRBV7-9
TGTGCCAGCAGCCGCCCCGGGGCCTCCTACGAGCAGTACTTC
CASSRPGASYEQYF
>-|TRBD1|TRBJ2-7|TRBV4-3
TGCGCCAGCAGCCTGAGCCGACAGGGGGCGAGGGAGCAGTACTTC
CASSLSRQGAREQYF
>-|TRBD2|TRBJ2-5|TRBV7-6
TGTGCTAGCAGCCTACTCGGGACTAGCGGGAGAAGAGGGGAGACCCAGTACTTC
CASSLLGTSGRRGETQYF
>-|TRBD2|TRBJ2-1|TRBV5-1
TGCGCCAGCAAGGGGACTAGCGGGAGGGCGCGGAATGAGCAGTTCTTC
CASKGTSGRARNEQFF
>-|TRBD1|TRBJ1-1|TRBV7-9
TGTGCCAGCAGCTTAGTAGATTGGACAGGGCCCACTGAAGCTTTCTTT
CASSLVDWTGPTEAFF
>-|-|TRBJ1-5|TRBV7-9
TGTGCCAGCAGCTTAGGAGGGGTGGGGTGGGCTCAGCCCCAGCATTTT
CASSLGGVGWAQPQHF
>-|-|TRBJ2-1|TRBV6-2/TRBV6-3
TGTGCCAGCAGTGGACCTCCCCGCGACAGACCCTACAATGAGCAGTTCTTC
CASSGPPRDRPYNEQFF
>-|-|TRBJ2-3|TRBV7-9
TGTGCCAGCAGCCGGAGTGATAACACGCAGTATTTT
CASSRSDNTQYF
>-|-|TRBJ2-7|TRBV6-2/TRBV6-3
TGTGCCAGCAGTTCCGGGGGTTTGGGCTACGAGCAGTACTTC
CASSSGGLGYEQYF
>-|TRBD2|TRBJ2-1|TRBV7-9
TGTGCCAGCAGCCCCCCGCCGGGACTAGCGGGACGGTATGAGCAGTTCTTC
CASSPPPGLAGRYEQFF
>-|TRBD1|TRBJ2-5|TRBV27
TGTGCCAGCAGTTTAACGGACAGGAACCAAGAGCCCCAGTACTTC
CASSLTDRNQEPQYF
>-|-|TRBJ2-1|TRBV4-3
TGCGCCAGCAGCCAGCAGACCGGGCGGGGCTACAATGAGCAGTTCTTC
CASSQQTGRGYNEQFF
>-|-|TRBJ1-2|TRBV7-6
TGTGCCAGCAGCAAATCCGAGGGGAAGGGCGGCTACACCTTC
CASSKSEGKGGYTF
>-|-|TRBJ2-3|TRBV5-6
TGTGCCAGCAGCTTGGAGGGCGGGTTTAGCACAGATACGCAGTATTTT
CASSLEGGFSTDTQYF
>once|-|TRBJ2-2|TRBV6-2/TRBV6-3
TGTGCCAGCAGTTTAGCGGCCACGTTCACCGGGGAGCTGTTTTTT
CASSLAATFTGELFF
>-|-|TRBJ1-1|TRBV6-2/TRBV6-3
TGTGCCAGCAGTTATGGCGCCACTGAAGCTTTCTTT
CASSYGATEAFF
>-|TRBD1|TRBJ1-1|TRBV15
TGTGCCACCACCGGGACAGGGTTGGCTCACACTGAAGCTTTCTTT
CATTGTGLAHTEAFF
>-|-|TRBJ1-5|TRBV7-9
TGTGCCAGCAGGCTGGGGGGTAGCAATCAGCCCCAGCATTTT
CASRLGGSNQPQHF
>-|-|TRBJ2-1|TRBV5-1
TGCGCCAGCAGCTTTGAGGTGACTTCCTACAATGAGCAGTTCTTC
CASSFEVTSYNEQFF
>-|-|TRBJ2-1|TRBV19
TGTGCCAGTAGTATCCGGGGGTTCCGAAGCTCCTACAATGAGCAGTTCTTC
CASSIRGFRSSYNEQFF
>-|-|TRBJ2-2|TRBV5-5
TGTGCCAGCAGCCCGCTGGGGGAAACCGGGGAGCTGTTTTTT
CASSPLGETGELFF
>-|TRBD1|TRBJ2-2|TRBV27
TGTGCCAGCAGTTTAGACAGGGGAGGCACCGGGGAGCTGTTTTTT
CASSLDRGGTGELFF
>-|TRBD1|TRBJ2-3|TRBV19
TGTGCCAGTAGCCAACAGGGGAACACAGATACGCAGTATTTT
CASSQQGNTDTQYF
>-|-|TRBJ2-3|TRBV6-5
TGTGCCAGCAGTTTGATGCCGGGAGACACAGATACGCAGTATTTT
CASSLMPGDTDTQYF
>-|-|TRBJ2-1|TRBV11-2
TGTGCCAGCAGCTTAGGTTTTATCCTCCCCAATGAGCAGTTCTTC
CASSLGFILPNEQFF
>-|TRBD2|TRBJ2-7|TRBV9
TGTGCCAGCAGCGTTGGAGGGGGACTAGCGGGAGCGGAGGAGCAGTACTTC
CASSVGGGLAGAEEQYF
>-|-|TRBJ2-5|TRBV27
TGTGCCAGCAGTTTATCGCCCGACGGGACCCAGTACTTC
CASSLSPDGTQYF
>once|TRBD1|TRBJ2-5|TRBV12-3/TRBV12-4
TGTGCCAGCAGTTTCAAGACAGGGGGAGAGACCCAGTACTTC
CASSFKTGGETQYF
>-|-|TRBJ1-1|TRBV7-9
TGTGCCAGCAGCTTAGCGGGGGGCCTAGAAACATTTGAAGCTTTCTTT
CASSLAGGLETFEAFF
>-|-|TRBJ1-3|TRBV6-6
TGTGCCAGCAGTTACGGACTCTCTGGAAACACCATATATTTT
CASSYGLSGNTIYF
>-|TRBD1|TRBJ1-1|TRBV27
TGTGCCAGCAAATACGGACAGGCGGGGACTGAAGCTTTCTTT
CASKYGQAGTEAFF
>-|-|TRBJ1-2|TRBV19
TGTGCCAGTAGCCTCCTCAACTATGGCTACACCTTC
CASSLLNYGYTF
>-|TRBD1|TRBJ2-6|TRBV9
TGTGCCAGCAGCCCCCGGGACAGCTTACTCTCTGGGGCCAACGTCCTGACTTTC
CASSPRDSLLSGANVLTF
>-|TRBD2|TRBJ2-3|TRBV5-4
TGTGCCAGCAGGGACCCGGGACTAGCGGCCGCTGGGGGCACAGATACGCAGTATTTT
CASRDPGLAAAGGTDTQYF
>few|TRBD2|TRBJ2-7|TRBV13
TGTGCCAGCAGCCGTGGGACTAGCGGGGCCTACGAGCAGTACTTC
CASSRGTSGAYEQYF